Listed below are T cell receptor beta chains from one sample, sequenced in a study of CD8 T cells in ankylosing spondylitis. TCRdb called the 5' RACE reads again in MiXCR, with one record for every CDR3 protein. Seen here are fewer than 500,000 distinct CDR3 sequences, 25% to 30% observed once, and the top ten hold roughly 0.9%. Sequencing was performed on blood, either unsorted or a sorted T cell fraction (not recorded which). These receptors were taken from a male donor with ankylosing spondylitis. The CDR3 runs from the conserved cysteine through the conserved F or W. D genes are given only for firm matches. Part of the rows lack a size; the others show once, few, many or a class for expanded clones.

TRBD1,-,TRBJ2-5,TRBV5-1,CASSRGQGPQETQYF,TGCGCCAGCAGCCGAGGACAGGGGCCCCAAGAGACCCAGTACTTC
TRBD2,few,TRBJ2-1,TRBV5-6,CASSWGLAGGLEQFF,TGTGCCAGCAGCTGGGGGTTAGCGGGAGGCCTCGAGCAGTTCTTC
-,-,TRBJ2-3,TRBV7-2,CASSGRDRKTDTQYF,TGTGCCAGCAGCGGCCGGGACCGAAAAACAGATACGCAGTATTTT
TRBD2,few,TRBJ2-2,TRBV6-1,CASRLTSGSKGTGELFF,TGTGCCAGCCGACTGACTAGCGGCTCAAAGGGGACCGGGGAGCTGTTTTTT
TRBD2,few,TRBJ2-1,TRBV20-1,CSASGLAGPYNEQFF,TGCAGTGCTAGTGGACTAGCGGGACCCTACAATGAGCAGTTCTTC
TRBD1,-,TRBJ1-2,TRBV7-2,CASSSTGTGGEWGYTF,TGTGCCAGCAGCTCAACCGGGACAGGGGGCGAATGGGGCTACACCTTC
-,few,TRBJ2-3,TRBV3-1,CASSQASIGTQYF,TGTGCCAGCAGCCAAGCGTCCATTGGGACGCAGTATTTT
TRBD1,few,TRBJ2-7,TRBV12-3/TRBV12-4,CASSLPTGFSYEQYF,TGTGCCAGCAGTCTACCGACAGGGTTCTCCTACGAGCAGTACTTC
-,few,TRBJ2-2,TRBV11-2,CASSSGLLVTGELFF,TGTGCCAGCAGCTCCGGACTCTTGGTCACCGGGGAGCTGTTTTTT
-,few,TRBJ2-3,TRBV29-1,CSVELLSTDTQYF,TGCAGCGTTGAATTACTTAGCACAGATACGCAGTATTTT
-,-,TRBJ1-5,TRBV20-1,CSAGGPGDNQPQHF,TGCAGTGCAGGTGGACCTGGTGACAATCAGCCCCAGCATTTT
-,few,TRBJ2-1,TRBV5-1,CASSLTLDGDEQFF,TGCGCCAGCAGCTTGACACTAGATGGCGATGAGCAGTTCTTC
-,-,TRBJ2-1,TRBV3-1,CASSEMPFLSSYNEQFF,TGTGCCAGCAGCGAGATGCCGTTCCTAAGCTCCTACAATGAGCAGTTCTTC
-,few,TRBJ2-3,TRBV7-2,CASSNKQGLTDTQYF,TGTGCCAGCTCCAATAAGCAGGGGTTAACAGATACGCAGTATTTT
TRBD2,few,TRBJ2-5,TRBV10-3,CAISEGTSGVQETQYF,TGTGCCATCAGTGAGGGGACTAGCGGGGTACAAGAGACCCAGTACTTC
TRBD1,-,TRBJ1-1,TRBV5-1,CASSLAWDRAEAFF,TGCGCCAGCAGCTTGGCCTGGGACAGGGCGGAGGCTTTCTTT
-,few,TRBJ1-2,TRBV11-2,CASSLAVNNYGYTF,TGTGCCAGCAGCTTAGCGGTTAATAACTATGGCTACACCTTC
-,few,TRBJ2-1,TRBV4-2,CASSQDAWNEQFF,TGTGCCAGCAGCCAAGACGCCTGGAATGAGCAGTTCTTC
-,-,TRBJ2-5,TRBV7-7,CASSSTRLGETQYF,TGTGCCAGCAGCTCCACGAGGCTTGGAGAGACCCAGTACTTC
-,-,TRBJ2-4,TRBV15,CATSRLRSENIQYF,TGTGCCACCAGCAGGCTGCGATCGGAAAACATTCAGTACTTC
-,-,TRBJ1-4,TRBV11-2,CASSLNRVANEKLFF,TGTGCCAGCAGCTTAAACAGGGTGGCTAATGAAAAACTGTTTTTT
-,few,TRBJ1-2,TRBV5-1,CASSLTSFYGYTF,TGCGCCAGCAGCTTAACCAGCTTCTATGGCTACACCTTC
TRBD2,few,TRBJ2-1,TRBV20-1,CSTLSGRWDSNEQFF,TGCAGTACCCTTAGCGGGAGGTGGGATAGTAATGAGCAGTTCTTC
TRBD2,many,TRBJ2-5,TRBV5-1,CASSFAGGKGETQYF,TGCGCCAGCAGCTTTGCGGGAGGGAAAGGAGAGACCCAGTACTTC
-,-,TRBJ1-1,TRBV20-1,CSARGVNTEAFF,TGCAGTGCTAGAGGGGTTAACACTGAAGCTTTCTTT
-,-,TRBJ2-3,TRBV27,CASSLSGIGTQYF,TGTGCCAGCAGTTTATCCGGGATTGGTACGCAGTATTTT
TRBD2,-,TRBJ2-1,TRBV5-1,CASSLVAGGGYNEQFF,TGCGCCAGCAGCTTGGTCGCGGGAGGAGGGTACAATGAGCAGTTCTTC
TRBD2,few,TRBJ2-3,TRBV7-2,CASSPRLAGEDTQYF,TGTGCCAGCAGCCCGCGACTAGCGGGAGAAGATACGCAGTATTTT
-,-,TRBJ2-2,TRBV6-5,CASSYFLAGASGELFF,TGTGCCAGCAGTTACTTTCTAGCAGGGGCAAGCGGGGAGCTGTTTTTT
-,-,TRBJ2-3,TRBV25-1,CASRGVETYTQYF,TGTGCCAGCAGGGGAGTGGAGACATATACGCAGTATTTT
TRBD2,-,TRBJ2-5,TRBV5-1,CASSFSGGTETQYF,TGCGCCAGCAGCTTCTCCGGGGGGACGGAGACCCAGTACTTC
-,few,TRBJ2-5,TRBV11-3,CASSLGPVSETQYF,TGTGCCAGCAGCTTAGGACCGGTGTCGGAGACCCAGTACTTC
TRBD1,-,TRBJ2-5,TRBV5-1,CASSTGVIRETQYF,TGCGCCAGCAGTACAGGGGTAATTCGGGAGACCCAGTACTTC
-,many,TRBJ2-5,TRBV5-1,CASSLALGAETQYF,TGCGCCAGCAGCCTTGCTTTAGGGGCGGAGACCCAGTACTTC
TRBD2,few,TRBJ2-1,TRBV7-2,CASSQGLAAGGEQFF,TGTGCCAGCAGTCAGGGACTAGCGGCAGGTGGTGAGCAGTTCTTC
-,few,TRBJ1-3,TRBV5-1,CASSSGQSGGNTIYF,TGCGCCAGCAGCTCCGGACAGTCGGGCGGAAACACCATATATTTT
TRBD1,many,TRBJ1-2,TRBV12-3/TRBV12-4,CASIMGTATNYGYTF,TGTGCCAGCATAATGGGGACAGCTACTAACTATGGCTACACCTTC
-,-,TRBJ2-1,TRBV5-1,CASSLGSDEQFF,TGCGCCAGCAGCTTGGGTTCCGATGAGCAGTTCTTC
-,-,TRBJ1-5,TRBV7-2,CASSQDGHQPQHF,TGTGCCAGCAGTCAGGACGGCCATCAGCCCCAGCATTTT
TRBD2,-,TRBJ2-1,TRBV19,CASSPSSGRLEQFF,TGTGCCAGTAGTCCGTCTAGCGGGAGATTGGAGCAGTTCTTC
TRBD2,many,TRBJ2-3,TRBV11-2,CASPGLAVSTDTQYF,TGTGCCAGTCCGGGACTAGCGGTTAGCACAGATACGCAGTATTTT
TRBD2,few,TRBJ2-1,TRBV20-1,CSASSTSGTNEQFF,TGCAGTGCTTCCTCGACTAGCGGCACTAATGAGCAGTTCTTC
TRBD2,-,TRBJ2-7,TRBV20-1,CSARSPGLASYEQYF,TGCAGTGCTAGAAGCCCGGGACTAGCCTCCTACGAGCAGTACTTC
TRBD2,once,TRBJ2-5,TRBV30,CAQGDGGSETQYF,TGTGCCCAAGGGGATGGCGGGAGTGAGACCCAGTACTTC
-,-,TRBJ2-5,TRBV25-1,CASSEWGNQETQYF,TGTGCCAGCAGTGAATGGGGGAACCAAGAGACCCAGTACTTC
TRBD1,-,TRBJ1-3,TRBV5-1,CASSLEGARNTIYF,TGCGCCAGCAGCTTGGAGGGGGCGCGGAACACCATATATTTT
-,-,TRBJ2-2,TRBV5-4,CASSLVERRSPLNTGELFF,TGTGCCAGCAGCTTGGTGGAGAGGAGGTCTCCCCTGAACACCGGGGAGCTGTTTTTT
TRBD2,-,TRBJ2-2,TRBV11-2,CASSLRGWLAGDTGELFF,TGTGCCAGCAGCTTAAGGGGGTGGCTAGCGGGAGACACCGGGGAGCTGTTTTTT
-,-,TRBJ2-1,TRBV14,CASSHKVYYNEQFF,TGTGCCAGCAGCCACAAGGTATACTACAATGAGCAGTTCTTC